Listed here are 16 T cell receptor beta chains from one sample, sequenced in a study of beta chain features in type 1 diabetes. The investigators reverse transcribed all of the isolated RNA, so they sequenced expressed TCRB transcripts. Measured with immunoSEQ multiplex PCR; TCRdb has only the in-frame clones, and not every one. The data contain about 340,000 clones, 7% to 10% of them singletons. For these receptors, no antigen is known. Study-wide results and caveats: TCRB CDR3 length was moderately but significantly reduced in all four CD4+ subsets of Type 1 diabetes patients.

The sequenced sample was central memory CD4+ T cells from blood. Receptors were obtained from a man aged 30 to 45 with type 1 diabetes.

In its sample, this clone was seen a few times. Additional DNA sequences in this sample encode the identical CDR3. This chain connects TRBV29-1 to TRBJ1-1; no definite D call. V lost 0 bases and J lost 8, with 7 bases in between. This CDR3 is 11 amino acids long. CDR1 is SQVTM and CDR2 is ANQGSEA in the germline V gene. Written as DNA, the CDR3 is TGCAGCGTTGAAGATCAGTTAGAAGCTTTCTTT. This encodes CSVEDQLEAFF.

The table lists this clone with many counts. The gene calls are TRBV15 and TRBJ1-3; the D is unclear. The CDR3 is 16 amino acids. Germline loops: CDR1 LNHNV, CDR2 YYDKDF (reference sequence). V was cut by 0 bases and J by 0 bases, with 9 bases left in between. CDR3 sequence (DNA): TGTGCCACCAGCAGAGATATGGGAATCTCTGGAAACACCATATATTTT. Translating it yields CATSRDMGISGNTIYF.

This clone was observed a handful of times. The rearrangement uses TRBV28 and TRBJ1-1; tentative D call: TRBD1 (5 bases). Germline CDR1 MDHEN, CDR2 SYDVKM. The CDR3 contains 14 residues. V lost 7 bases and J 4 bases, leaving 16 bases between the germline ends. CDR3 residues: CASTMRGEATEAFF. The CDR3 nucleotides are TGTGCCAGCACCATGAGAGGGGAGGCCACTGAAGCTTTCTTT.

The rearrangement joins TRBV9 to TRBJ2-3; TRBD2 matches at 9 bases. CDR1 is SGDLS and CDR2 is YYNGEE in the germline V gene. With 2 bases clipped from V and 1 base from J, the junction kept 2 bases outside the gene matches. CDR3 size: 15 residues. The CDR3 region is CASSVIAGGTDTQYF. CDR3 in DNA: TGTGCCAGCAGCGTGATAGCGGGGGGCACAGATACGCAGTATTTT.

This clone was detected a few times. J is TRBJ2-5 and V is TRBV11-2, with TRBD2 matching 12 bases. Germline V gene data show CDR1 as SGHAT and CDR2 as FQNNGV. The CDR3 extends over 16 amino acids. Trimming cost V 1 base and J 2 bases; bases outside gene matches: 2. Here the CDR3 DNA reads TGTGCCAGCAGCTTAGGTGGACTAGCGGGGCAAGAGACCCAGTACTTC. Its translation is CASSLGGLAGQETQYF.

Only a few counts were recorded for this clone. The rearrangement links TRBV7-9 to TRBJ2-1; 10 bases map to TRBD1. J gave up 4 bases and V 5 bases, and 5 bases lay outside the gene matches. The CDR3 is 15 residues long. In germline, CDR1 is SEHNR, CDR2 FQNEAQ (reference sequence). CDR3 protein: CASSLTGGEYNEQFF. Here the CDR3 DNA reads TGTGCCAGCAGCCTGACAGGGGGCGAATACAATGAGCAGTTCTTC.

The chain is built from TRBV2 and TRBJ1-5; 8 bases agree with TRBD1. Germline V gene sequence: CDR1 SNHLY, CDR2 FYNNEI. With 5 bases clipped from V and 7 bases from J, the junction kept 10 bases outside the gene matches. The CDR3 extends over 15 amino acids. CDR3 in DNA: TGTGCCAGCAGTCCCCAACAGGGGGTCGGGCAGCCCCAGCATTTT. This gives the protein CASSPQQGVGQPQHF.

This clone came up many times. J is TRBJ2-2 and V is TRBV28; D is uncertain. The CDR3 has 12 amino acids. V was trimmed by 6 bases and J by 7 bases, leaving 9 bases between them. The germline gives CDR1 MDHEN, CDR2 SYDVKM. In DNA form, the CDR3 reads TGTGCCAGCAGCCCCGAATTCGGGGAGCTGTTTTTT. Translation: CASSPEFGELFF.

The CDR3 nucleotides are TGTGCCAGCAGCTTAGGGAGAGGACCGTACACAGATACGCAGTATTTT. Its protein is CASSLGRGPYTDTQYF. This rearrangement joins TRBV7-8 to TRBJ2-3; D call uncertain. Germline lookup yields CDR1 SGHVS and CDR2 FQNEAQ. V lost 1 base to trimming and J lost 2 bases, with 13 bases between them. CDR3 length: 16 amino acids.

This chain connects TRBV30 to TRBJ1-1; D gene unclear. This CDR3 spans 14 amino acids. Germline CDR1 GTSNPN, CDR2 SVGIG (reference sequence). Trimming took off 7 bases at V and 4 bases at J, with 19 bases between the two ends. In DNA, the CDR3 is TGTGCCTATCAAACCGGACCAACTTCCACTGAAGCTTTCTTT. Its translation: CAYQTGPTSTEAFF.

This clone was seen ten or more times. The chain joins TRBV7-9 to TRBJ2-7; a possible D gene is TRBD1 (7 bases). CDR1 and CDR2 (germline): SEHNR, FQNEAQ (reference sequence). This CDR3 has 12 residues. Trimming shortened V by 7 bases and J by 5 bases, and 12 bases separated the two germline ends. As DNA, the CDR3 is TGTGCCAGCATCTCCAGGGGGGACGAGCAGTACTTC. Protein sequence: CASISRGDEQYF.

V and J are TRBV2 and TRBJ2-3; the D gene is possibly TRBD2 (6 bases). The CDR3 length is 11 residues. The V end was cut by 10 bases, the J end by 6 bases, with 11 bases between. CDR1 is SNHLY and CDR2 is FYNNEI in the germline V gene. The CDR3 DNA reads as TGTGCCAAGACTGCGGGGGATACGCAGTATTTT. Translation: CAKTAGDTQYF. The variable domain in full, completed from reference TRBV2 and TRBJ2-3, reads EPEVTQTPSHQVTQMGQEVILRCVPISNHLYFYWYRQILGQKVEFLVSFYNNEISEKSEIFDDQFSVERPDGSNFTLKIRSTKLEDSAMYFCAKTAGDTQYFGPGTRLTVL.

This clone has a single count. The chain employs TRBV5-1 and TRBJ1-2; tentatively, D is TRBD1 (6 bases). The CDR3 has 13 residues. The germline V and J ends were trimmed by 2 bases and 8 bases, with 13 bases remaining between them. Germline-derived CDR1 and CDR2 are SGHRS and YFSETQ. In DNA form, the CDR3 reads TGCGCCAGCAGCTTAGTGGGGGCGACAGGCTACACCTTC. It translates to CASSLVGATGYTF.

The V gene is TRBV15, the J gene TRBJ1-1; D not resolved. CDR1 and CDR2 (germline): LNHNV, YYDKDF (reference sequence). CDR3 length equals 14 residues. With 4 bases removed from V and 3 bases from J, the gap between germline ends came to 12 bases. Written as DNA, the CDR3 is TGTGCCACCAGCAAATCACAGCGATACACTGAAGCTTTCTTT. Amino acid sequence: CATSKSQRYTEAFF. Variable domain in full (rest from reference TRBV15 and TRBJ1-1): DAMVIQNPRYQVTQFGKPVTLSCSQTLNHNVMYWYQQKSSQAPKLLFHYYDKDFNNEADTPDNFQSRRPNTSFCFLDIRSPGLGDTAMYLCATSKSQRYTEAFFGQGTRLTVV.

The chain recombines TRBV6-6 with TRBJ2-7, with D tentatively TRBD2 (5 bases). The CDR3 covers 13 residues. Germline loops: CDR1 MNHNY, CDR2 SVGAGI (reference sequence). With 4 bases removed from V and 3 bases from J, the gap between germline ends came to 10 bases. The CDR3 loop is CASSLSRGYEQYF. The CDR3 DNA sequence: TGTGCCAGCAGTTTATCTCGGGGCTACGAGCAGTACTTC.

The table lists this clone with a few counts. The gene calls are TRBV19 and TRBJ1-6, with TRBD1 matching 7 bases. CDR1 is LNHDA, CDR2 SQIVND, per germline (reference sequence). Losses at the gene ends were 3 bases for V and 11 bases for J; bases not matched to a gene: 13. This CDR3 region has 16 residues. The CDR3 here is CASSIATQTGQTPLHF. The CDR3 DNA reads as TGTGCCAGTAGTATCGCCACCCAGACAGGGCAGACACCCCTCCACTTT.